This T cell receptor (beta chain) was recovered during a study of shared clonotypes between healthy human individuals. CD45RO negativity and positive selection for CCR7 defined naive CD8 cells, a population that excluded terminally differentiated effector memory CD45RA+ cells. The assay was run at deep level. Source study methods: ImmunoSEQ output held junction-only sequences without quality scores, so filtering differed. The method was immunoSEQ multiplex PCR; TCRdb's version includes in-frame clones alone and lacks a portion of them. D and trimming come from the DNA, and the V and J calls and clone size come from that table. The sample consists of fewer than 850,000 clones, just over 95% of them appearing once. Germline CDR1 MDHEN, CDR2 SYDVKM. The CDR3 spans 13 residues. The V gene lost 2 bases and the J gene lost 5 bases, with 7 bases spanning the gap. With regard to this clone: Its antigen is undetermined.

Points from the study as a whole: Shared across a few donors were about 4.6% of the naive CD4 clonotypes. A limitation of the genetic and exposure-history diversity represented arose from few donors.

The gene calls are TRBV28 and TRBJ2-1; no firm D call. Sequencing input: naive CD8+ T cells sorted from blood. This clonotype originated in a man aged 25-45 years in good health. The CDR3, as DNA: TGTGCCAGCAGTTTAAGGCAGAACAATGAGCAGTTCTTC. Encoded protein: CASSLRQNNEQFF.